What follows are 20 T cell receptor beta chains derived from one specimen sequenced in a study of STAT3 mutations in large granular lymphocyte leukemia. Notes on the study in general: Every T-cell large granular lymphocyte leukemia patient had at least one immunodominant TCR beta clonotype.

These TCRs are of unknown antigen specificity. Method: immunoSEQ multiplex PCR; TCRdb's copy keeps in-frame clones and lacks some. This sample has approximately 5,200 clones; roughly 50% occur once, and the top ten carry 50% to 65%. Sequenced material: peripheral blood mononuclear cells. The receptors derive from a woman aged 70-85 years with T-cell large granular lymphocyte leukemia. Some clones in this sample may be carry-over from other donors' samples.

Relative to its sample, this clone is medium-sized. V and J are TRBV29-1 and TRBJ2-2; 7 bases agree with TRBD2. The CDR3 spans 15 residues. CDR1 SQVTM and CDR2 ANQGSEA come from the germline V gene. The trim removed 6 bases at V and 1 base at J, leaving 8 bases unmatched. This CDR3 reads CSVVLAKKNTGELFF. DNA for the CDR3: TGCAGCGTAGTACTAGCGAAAAAGAACACCGGGGAGCTGTTTTTT.

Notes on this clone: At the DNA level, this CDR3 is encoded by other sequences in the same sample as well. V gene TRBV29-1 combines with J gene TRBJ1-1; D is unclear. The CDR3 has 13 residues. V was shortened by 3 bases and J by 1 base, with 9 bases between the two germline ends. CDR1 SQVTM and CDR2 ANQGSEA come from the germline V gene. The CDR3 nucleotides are TGCAGCGTTGATCGTTCTGAGAACACTGAAGCTTTCTTT. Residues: CSVDRSENTEAFF. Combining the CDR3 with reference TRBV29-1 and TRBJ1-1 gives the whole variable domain SAVISQKPSRDICQRGTSLTIQCQVDSQVTMMFWYRQQPGQSLTLIATANQGSEATYESGFVIDKFPISRPNLTFSTLTVSNMSPEDSSIYLCSVDRSENTEAFFGQGTRLTVV.

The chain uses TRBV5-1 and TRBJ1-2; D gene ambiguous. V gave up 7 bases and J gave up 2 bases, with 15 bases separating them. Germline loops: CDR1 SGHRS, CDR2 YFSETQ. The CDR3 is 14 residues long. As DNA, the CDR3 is TGCGCCAGCGGGGAAATGGGCCCCAACTATGGCTACACCTTC. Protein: CASGEMGPNYGYTF.

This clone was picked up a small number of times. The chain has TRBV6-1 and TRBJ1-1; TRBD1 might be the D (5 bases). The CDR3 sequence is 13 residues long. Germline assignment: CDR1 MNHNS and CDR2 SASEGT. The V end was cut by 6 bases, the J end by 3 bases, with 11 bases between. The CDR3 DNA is TGTGCCAGCAGGGACACACTGGACACTGAAGCTTTCTTT. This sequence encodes CASRDTLDTEAFF.

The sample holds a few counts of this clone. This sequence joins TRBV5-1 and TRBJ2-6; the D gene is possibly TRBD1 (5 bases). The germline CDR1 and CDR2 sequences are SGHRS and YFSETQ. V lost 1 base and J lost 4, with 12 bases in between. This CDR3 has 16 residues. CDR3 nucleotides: TGCGCCAGCAGCTTGCGTCAGGGTAAGGGGGCCAACGTCCTGACTTTC. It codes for CASSLRQGKGANVLTF.

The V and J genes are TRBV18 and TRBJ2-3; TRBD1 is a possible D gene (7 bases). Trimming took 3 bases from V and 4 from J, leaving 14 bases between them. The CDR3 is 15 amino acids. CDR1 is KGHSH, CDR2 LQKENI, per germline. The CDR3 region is CASSPPSGGPDTQYF. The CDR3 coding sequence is TGTGCCAGCTCACCCCCGTCAGGGGGGCCAGATACGCAGTATTTT.

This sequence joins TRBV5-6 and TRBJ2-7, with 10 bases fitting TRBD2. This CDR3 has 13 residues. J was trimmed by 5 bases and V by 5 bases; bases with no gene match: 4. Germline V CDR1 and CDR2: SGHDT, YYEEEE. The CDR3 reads CASRASGSDEQYF. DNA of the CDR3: TGTGCCAGCAGGGCTAGCGGGAGCGACGAGCAGTACTTC.

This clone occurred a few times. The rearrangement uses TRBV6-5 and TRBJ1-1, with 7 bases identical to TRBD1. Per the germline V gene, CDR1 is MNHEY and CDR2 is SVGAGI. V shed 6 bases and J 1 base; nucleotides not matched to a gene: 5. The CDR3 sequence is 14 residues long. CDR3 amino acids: CASSRGTENTEAFF. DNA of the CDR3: TGTGCCAGCAGCCGCGGGACAGAGAACACTGAAGCTTTCTTT.

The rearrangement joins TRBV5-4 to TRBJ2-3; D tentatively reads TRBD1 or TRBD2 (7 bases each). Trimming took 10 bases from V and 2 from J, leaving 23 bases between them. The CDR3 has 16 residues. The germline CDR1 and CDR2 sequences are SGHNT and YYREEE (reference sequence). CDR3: CAFQGGLAENTDTQYF. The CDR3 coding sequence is TGTGCCTTCCAGGGGGGTCTAGCGGAAAACACAGATACGCAGTATTTT.

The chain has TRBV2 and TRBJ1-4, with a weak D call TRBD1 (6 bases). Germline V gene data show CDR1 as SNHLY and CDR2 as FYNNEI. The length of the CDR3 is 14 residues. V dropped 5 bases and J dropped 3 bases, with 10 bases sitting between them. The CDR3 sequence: CASSTQGANEKLFF. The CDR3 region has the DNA TGTGCCAGCAGTACACAGGGAGCTAATGAAAAACTGTTTTTT.

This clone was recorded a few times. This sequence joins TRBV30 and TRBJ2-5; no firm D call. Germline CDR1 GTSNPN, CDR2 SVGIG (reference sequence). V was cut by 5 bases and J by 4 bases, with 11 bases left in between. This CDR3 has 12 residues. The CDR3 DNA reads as TGTGCCTGGGGAACCCAACTAGAGACCCAGTACTTC. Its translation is CAWGTQLETQYF.

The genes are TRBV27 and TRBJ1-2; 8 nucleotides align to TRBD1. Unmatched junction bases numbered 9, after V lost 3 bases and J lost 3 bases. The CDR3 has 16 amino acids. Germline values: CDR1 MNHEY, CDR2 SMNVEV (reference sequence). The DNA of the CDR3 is TGTGCCAGCAGTTTTTCCGCCCAGGGGGCCGACTATGGCTACACCTTC. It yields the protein CASSFSAQGADYGYTF.

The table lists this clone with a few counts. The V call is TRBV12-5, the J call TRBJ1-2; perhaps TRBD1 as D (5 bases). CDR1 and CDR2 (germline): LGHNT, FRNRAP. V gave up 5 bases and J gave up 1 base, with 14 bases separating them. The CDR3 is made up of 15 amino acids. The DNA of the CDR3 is TGTGCTAGTGGTCGCCGGGACGGGAATAACTATGGCTACACCTTC. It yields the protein CASGRRDGNNYGYTF.

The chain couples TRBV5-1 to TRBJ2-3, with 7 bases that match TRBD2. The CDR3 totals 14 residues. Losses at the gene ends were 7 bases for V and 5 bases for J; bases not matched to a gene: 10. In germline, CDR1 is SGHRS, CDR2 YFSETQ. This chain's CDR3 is CASRGSGMGDTQYF. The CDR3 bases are TGCGCCAGCCGTGGGAGCGGGATGGGAGATACGCAGTATTTT.

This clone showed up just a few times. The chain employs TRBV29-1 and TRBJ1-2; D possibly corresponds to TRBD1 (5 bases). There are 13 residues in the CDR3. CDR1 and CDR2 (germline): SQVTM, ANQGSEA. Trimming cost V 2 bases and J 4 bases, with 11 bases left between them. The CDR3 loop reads CSVETGSTYGYTF. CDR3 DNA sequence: TGCAGCGTTGAAACAGGTTCCACCTATGGCTACACCTTC.

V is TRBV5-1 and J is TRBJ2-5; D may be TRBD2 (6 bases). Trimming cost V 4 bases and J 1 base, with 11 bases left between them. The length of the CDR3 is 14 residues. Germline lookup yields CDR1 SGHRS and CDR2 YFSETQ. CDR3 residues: CASSGGAGQETQYF. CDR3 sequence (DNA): TGCGCCAGCAGCGGCGGGGCGGGCCAAGAGACCCAGTACTTC.

This CDR3 is CASALQRSSTDTQYF. The DNA of the CDR3 is TGCGCCAGCGCCTTACAGAGATCTAGCACAGATACGCAGTATTTT. This chain uses TRBV5-1 with TRBJ2-3, with D hard to call. Germline loops: CDR1 SGHRS, CDR2 YFSETQ. Deletions cut 7 bases from V and 0 bases from J, with 15 bases between. The CDR3 sequence is 15 residues long.

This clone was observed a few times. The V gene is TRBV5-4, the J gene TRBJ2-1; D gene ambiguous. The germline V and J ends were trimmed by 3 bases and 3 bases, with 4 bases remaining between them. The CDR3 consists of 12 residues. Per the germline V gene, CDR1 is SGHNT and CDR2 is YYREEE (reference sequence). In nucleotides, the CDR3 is TGTGCCAGCAGCTGGGACTACAATGAGCAGTTCTTC. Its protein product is CASSWDYNEQFF.

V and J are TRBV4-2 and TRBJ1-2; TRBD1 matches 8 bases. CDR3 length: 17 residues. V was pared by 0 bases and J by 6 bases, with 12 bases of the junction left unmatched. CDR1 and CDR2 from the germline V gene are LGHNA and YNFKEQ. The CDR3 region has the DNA TGTGCCAGCAGCCAAGATTGGGGGACAGGCCGGGAGGATGGCTACACCTTC. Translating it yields CASSQDWGTGREDGYTF.

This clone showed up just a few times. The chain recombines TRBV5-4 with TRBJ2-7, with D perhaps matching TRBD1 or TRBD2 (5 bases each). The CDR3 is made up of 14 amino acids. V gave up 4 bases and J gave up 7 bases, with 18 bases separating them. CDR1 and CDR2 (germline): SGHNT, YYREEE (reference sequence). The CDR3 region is CASSPDLTEGEQYF. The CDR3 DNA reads TGTGCCAGCAGCCCGGACTTGACTGAGGGGGAGCAGTACTTC.